These 26 T cell receptor beta chains originate from one sample sequenced in a study of shared clonotypes between healthy human individuals. Produced via immunoSEQ multiplex PCR; TCRdb's table is partial and in-frame only. This sample has under 2,000,000 clones; just under 95% occur once, and the top ten carry more than 0.9%. The naive CD8 fraction comprised CD45RO-negative cells positively selected for CCR7 and excluded terminally differentiated effector memory CD45RA+ cells. Sequenced sample: naive CD8+ T cells sorted from blood. The origin of the receptors is a man aged 18 to 29 in good health.

The chain uses TRBV2 and TRBJ2-7; 9 nucleotides match TRBD1. This CDR3 spans 14 amino acids. With 8 bases clipped from V and 5 bases from J, the junction kept 10 bases outside the gene matches. CDR1 is SNHLY, CDR2 FYNNEI, per germline. The CDR3, as DNA: TGTGCCAGCTACTGGACAGGGGCGTATAACGAGCAGTACTTC. Translated, it gives CASYWTGAYNEQYF.

The chain joins TRBV4-1 to TRBJ1-2; D might be TRBD1 (5 bases). CDR3 length: 16 amino acids. Trimming left V 3 bases short and J 7 bases short, with 21 bases between. Per the germline V gene, CDR1 is MGHRA and CDR2 is YSYEKL. CDR3 in amino acids: CASSQTKGRMVLGYTF. As DNA, the CDR3 is TGCGCCAGCAGCCAGACGAAGGGGCGGATGGTCCTTGGCTACACCTTC.

The sample holds one count of this clone. V usage is TRBV5-6 and J usage is TRBJ2-7; no definite D call. The CDR3 sequence is 14 residues long. V was clipped by 2 bases and J by 3 bases, with 12 bases between them. Germline lookup yields CDR1 SGHDT and CDR2 YYEEEE. The CDR3 sequence is CASSFGSLGYEQYF. The CDR3 DNA reads as TGTGCCAGCAGCTTCGGATCGCTTGGCTACGAGCAGTACTTC. Drawing the rest from reference TRBV5-6 and TRBJ2-7, the complete variable domain is DAGVTQSPTHLIKTRGQQVTLRCSPKSGHDTVSWYQQALGQGPQFIFQYYEEEERQRGNFPDRFSGHQFPNYSSELNVNALLLGDSALYLCASSFGSLGYEQYFGPGTRLTVT.

This rearrangement joins TRBV5-1 to TRBJ1-6; D remains unclear. Trimming removed 4 bases at V and 0 bases at J, with 14 bases between. The CDR3 consists of 17 residues. The V gene's germline CDR1 is SGHRS and CDR2 YFSETQ. CDR3: CASSPKDSRSYNSPLHF. For the CDR3, the DNA is TGCGCCAGCAGCCCCAAAGACTCCCGCTCCTATAATTCACCCCTCCACTTT.

The chain uses TRBV4-1 and TRBJ1-3; possible D gene TRBD1, 5 bases. The CDR3 is 18 residues long. Germline values: CDR1 MGHRA, CDR2 YSYEKL. Trimming took off 4 bases at V and 0 bases at J, with 19 bases between the two ends. The DNA for the CDR3 is TGCGCCAGCAGCCTCGGCCCCCCGGGGCAACCCTCTGGAAACACCATATATTTT. Translated: CASSLGPPGQPSGNTIYF.

The chain carries TRBV2 and TRBJ1-4; maybe TRBD1 (5 bases). Germline assignment: CDR1 SNHLY and CDR2 FYNNEI. The CDR3 spans 16 residues. Trimming stripped 2 bases from V and 0 bases from J, with 10 bases between. The CDR3 DNA follows: TGTGCCAGCAGTGAACTTGGGGCGGCAACTAATGAAAAACTGTTTTTT. It yields the protein CASSELGAATNEKLFF.

The chain recombines TRBV27 with TRBJ1-1, with D possibly TRBD1 on 6 matching bases. In germline, CDR1 is MNHEY, CDR2 SMNVEV (reference sequence). V was trimmed by 4 bases and J by 0 bases, leaving 18 bases between them. This CDR3 is built from 17 residues. The CDR3 loop reads CASSSQGLPYMNTEAFF. Here the CDR3 DNA reads TGTGCCAGCAGTTCACAGGGACTGCCTTACATGAACACTGAAGCTTTCTTT.

The chain has TRBV4-1 and TRBJ1-1; TRBD1 aligns across 9 bases. J lost 1 base, V lost 4 bases, and 4 bases had no gene match. Germline lookup yields CDR1 MGHRA and CDR2 YSYEKL. This CDR3 is 15 amino acids long. CDR3 DNA sequence: TGCGCCAGCAGCCCCTCGGGACAGGGGAACACTGAAGCTTTCTTT. Its translation is CASSPSGQGNTEAFF.

The chain couples TRBV10-2 to TRBJ2-2; TRBD2 matches at 12 bases. Germline V gene sequence: CDR1 WSHSY, CDR2 SAAADI. Germline trimming cut 3 bases from V and 7 bases from J; bases unmatched to any gene: 6. The length of the CDR3 is 16 residues. The CDR3 region is CASSDGLAGLSGELFF. CDR3 bases: TGCGCCAGCAGTGACGGACTAGCGGGATTGAGCGGGGAGCTGTTTTTT.

This sequence joins TRBV27 and TRBJ2-1; tentatively, D is TRBD1 (6 bases). Germline V gene data show CDR1 as MNHEY and CDR2 as SMNVEV (reference sequence). CDR3 length: 18 residues. V lost 3 bases and J lost 3, with 21 bases in between. DNA of the CDR3: TGTGCCAGCAGTTTTTTGGCCCTGGGGGCAGTAAACTACAATGAGCAGTTCTTC. It specifies CASSFLALGAVNYNEQFF.

Concerning this clone itself: Other DNA sequences in this sample translate to the same CDR3. The chain joins TRBV6-5 to TRBJ2-7, with 11 bases matching TRBD2. CDR1 is MNHEY, CDR2 SVGAGI, per germline. J gave up 3 bases and V 4 bases, and 2 bases lay outside the gene matches. This CDR3 spans 14 amino acids. The CDR3 DNA sequence: TGTGCCAGCAGTTTGGGGACTAGCGGCTACGAGCAGTACTTC. Amino acids: CASSLGTSGYEQYF.

The CDR3 sequence is CASSLDVGLAGEFYEQYF. The CDR3 nucleotides are TGTGCCAGCAGCTTAGATGTCGGACTAGCGGGAGAGTTCTACGAGCAGTACTTC. The V call is TRBV7-2, the J call TRBJ2-7, with 13 bases lining up with TRBD2. V was clipped by 1 base and J by 3 bases; unmatched bases: 9. The CDR3 has 18 amino acids. The germline CDR1 and CDR2 sequences are SGHTA and FQGNSA.

The chain recombines TRBV29-1 with TRBJ2-7; no reliable D call. The CDR3 extends over 13 amino acids. Germline CDR1 SQVTM, CDR2 ANQGSEA. Between the trimmed V and J ends, which lost 3 bases and 1 base, there was a span of 10 bases. This CDR3 is CSVDGQDSYEQYF. The CDR3 region has the DNA TGCAGCGTTGATGGGCAGGATTCCTACGAGCAGTACTTC.

The rearrangement uses TRBV7-6 and TRBJ2-1; perhaps TRBD2 as D (6 bases). This CDR3 contains 13 residues. The ends were cut back, 5 bases at V and 4 bases at J, with 9 bases in the middle. The V gene's germline CDR1 is SGHVS and CDR2 FNYEAQ. This CDR3 reads CASSQEGYNEQFF. The CDR3 coding sequence is TGTGCCAGCAGCCAGGAGGGTTACAATGAGCAGTTCTTC. The variable domain in full, completed from reference TRBV7-6 and TRBJ2-1, reads GAGVSQSPRYKVTKRGQDVALRCDPISGHVSLYWYRQALGQGPEFLTYFNYEAQQDKSGLPNDRFSAERPEGSISTLTIQRTEQRDSAMYRCASSQEGYNEQFFGPGTRLTVL.

The chain carries TRBV4-3 and TRBJ2-7, with 10 positions matching TRBD2. J lost 2 bases, V lost 1 base, and 11 bases had no gene match. There are 18 residues in the CDR3. Germline V CDR1 and CDR2: LGHNA, YSLEER. The CDR3 nucleotides read TGCGCCAGCAGCCAAGGGGAGCGGGAGGGCCGTGACACCTACGAGCAGTACTTC. Its protein product is CASSQGEREGRDTYEQYF.

V and J are TRBV7-9 and TRBJ2-7; D gene unclear. CDR3 size: 14 residues. Germline-derived CDR1 and CDR2 are SEHNR and FQNEAQ (reference sequence). Trimming cost V 5 bases and J 5 bases, with 16 bases left between them. Here the CDR3 reads CASSIDWGRNEQYF. As DNA, the CDR3 is TGTGCCAGCAGCATAGACTGGGGAAGGAACGAGCAGTACTTC.

This chain joins TRBV6-6 and TRBJ2-5; possible D gene TRBD2, 5 bases. Per germline, CDR1 MNHNY and CDR2 SVGAGI (reference sequence). The CDR3 is 16 amino acids. The V end lost 4 bases, the J end lost 4 bases, and 19 bases lay between the germline ends. The CDR3 spells CASSLYARGSVETQYF. CDR3 in DNA: TGTGCCAGCAGTTTATACGCCCGGGGATCTGTAGAGACCCAGTACTTC.

The chain combines TRBV6-1 with TRBJ2-2; tentatively, D is TRBD2 (6 bases). The V gene's germline CDR1 is MNHNS and CDR2 SASEGT. The CDR3 loop spans 14 amino acids. The V gene lost 3 bases and the J gene lost 2 bases, with 7 bases spanning the gap. The CDR3 loop reads CASSEGTNTGELFF. In nucleotides, the CDR3 is TGTGCCAGCAGTGAGGGGACTAACACCGGGGAGCTGTTTTTT.

This clone was seen more than once but under ten times. Other DNA sequences from this sample encode an identical CDR3 as well. J is TRBJ2-7 and V is TRBV9; D could derive from TRBD1 or TRBD2 (5 bases each). The ends were cut back, 0 bases at V and 3 bases at J, with 7 bases in the middle. The CDR3 spans 13 residues. Germline V gene sequence: CDR1 SGDLS, CDR2 YYNGEE. CDR3 bases: TGTGCCAGCAGCGTAGGAGGGGACTACGAGCAGTACTTC. Protein: CASSVGGDYEQYF.

The chain carries TRBV29-1 and TRBJ1-5; no clear D gene. Germline values: CDR1 SQVTM, CDR2 ANQGSEA. The V and J ends lost 6 bases and 4 bases respectively, with 19 bases between them. The CDR3 is 15 residues long. CDR3 sequence reads: CSVVSKGQRNQPQHF. The CDR3, as DNA: TGCAGCGTCGTATCAAAGGGTCAGCGGAATCAGCCCCAGCATTTT.

CDR3 loop: CASSFQSFEQYF. For the CDR3, the DNA is TGTGCCAGCAGCTTTCAATCTTTCGAGCAGTACTTC. This chain uses TRBV13 with TRBJ2-7, with D uncertain. CDR3 size: 12 residues. CDR1 is PRHDT and CDR2 is FYEKMQ in the germline V gene (reference sequence). V lost 3 bases to trimming and J lost 6 bases, with 9 bases between them.

To note about this clone: The sample has other DNA sequences that encode this CDR3 too. This chain connects TRBV7-9 to TRBJ2-7; tentatively, D is TRBD1 or TRBD2 (6 bases each). The CDR3 contains 15 residues. The germline V and J ends were trimmed by 0 bases and 0 bases, with 9 bases remaining between them. Per the germline V gene, CDR1 is SEHNR and CDR2 is FQNEAQ (reference sequence). Written as DNA, the CDR3 is TGTGCCAGCAGCTTAGCGGGGGGCAGCTCCTACGAGCAGTACTTC. As protein: CASSLAGGSSYEQYF.

V and J are TRBV28 and TRBJ1-5; D is unresolved. With 1 base removed from V and 3 bases from J, the gap between germline ends came to 10 bases. This CDR3 has 15 residues. CDR1 is MDHEN and CDR2 is SYDVKM in the germline V gene. The CDR3 coding sequence is TGTGCCAGCAGTTTATCAGCAGAAGTCAATCAGCCCCAGCATTTT. This translates into CASSLSAEVNQPQHF.

The chain has TRBV11-2 and TRBJ2-7, with D maybe TRBD2 (6 bases). CDR3 length: 15 residues. The V gene lost 3 bases and the J gene lost 3 bases, with 15 bases spanning the gap. Germline CDR1 reads SGHAT; CDR2 reads FQNNGV. The DNA for the CDR3 is TGTGCCAGCAGCTTCGCCGGGGGTGGGTACTACGAGCAGTACTTC. It yields the protein CASSFAGGGYYEQYF.

This chain connects TRBV11-2 to TRBJ2-1, with TRBD2 identical over 10 bases. Germline V gene sequence: CDR1 SGHAT, CDR2 FQNNGV. The V segment lost 6 bases and the J segment 9 bases; nucleotides outside the gene matches: 11. The CDR3 loop spans 15 amino acids. The CDR3 DNA follows: TGTGCCAGCAGTCCCGACCTAGCGGGAGTGGTTGAGCAGTTCTTC. It specifies CASSPDLAGVVEQFF.

V is TRBV10-2 and J is TRBJ2-1; no firm D call. The CDR3 is 14 residues long. From germline, CDR1 is WSHSY and CDR2 SAAADI. The germline V and J ends were trimmed by 2 bases and 9 bases, with 14 bases remaining between them. This chain's CDR3 is CASSEVRPNSEQFF. DNA of the CDR3: TGCGCCAGCAGTGAGGTCAGGCCCAACAGTGAGCAGTTCTTC.